This T cell receptor beta chain was documented in a study of blood T cell repertoires in COVID-19. Study details: Acute and convalescent COVID-19 samples came from the United States, Italy and Spain.

This clone has just one count. The CDR3 loop spans 14 amino acids. In germline, CDR1 is SGHNT, CDR2 YYREEE (reference sequence). Trimming took off 2 bases at V and 6 bases at J, with 14 bases between the two ends. Authors' processing steps: How many nucleated cells were present was estimated from reference gene primer amplification. The method was immunoSEQ multiplex PCR; TCRdb's version includes in-frame clones alone and lacks a portion of them. V and J calls and clone size are those listed in that table; D and trimming were worked out from the DNA. The table has some 320,000 clones, roughly 89% seen once.

The chain carries TRBV5-4 and TRBJ1-2; D uncertain. The sequenced sample was peripheral blood. The TCR was taken from a woman in her 30s with COVID-19, enrolled during active disease. This chain's CDR3 is CASSFTGSFNGYTF. CDR3 nucleotides: TGTGCCAGCAGCTTTACCGGGTCGTTTAATGGCTACACCTTC.